This T cell receptor (beta chain) derives from a study of OX40 agonist ivuxolimab in advanced cancers. Study-level information: Averaging 60 years in age, with a range of about 20 to 90, the cohort was around 87% male. Study results and limitations: Clonal expansion in partial responders at 0.1-3.0 mg/kg ranked among the lowest. Clonal expansion from baseline to week 6 occurred in both CD4+ and CD8+ T cells.

CDR1 MNHNY and CDR2 SVGAGI come from the germline V gene (reference sequence). The CDR3 is 14 residues long. Deletions cut 1 base from V and 3 bases from J, with 9 bases between. Profiling relied on immunoSEQ multiplex PCR, and the TCRdb table lists in-frame clones only, not all of them. Of approximately 72,000 clones listed, roughly 84% are singletons. On this clone: As yet, its antigen is unknown.

The gene calls are TRBV6-6 and TRBJ1-2; TRBD1 might be the D (6 bases). The origin of this receptor is an adult with an advanced solid tumor such as melanoma, head and neck, liver or kidney cancer. The material sequenced was CD4+ or CD8+ T cells sorted from blood, taken in a trial of the OX40 agonist ivuxolimab. The CDR3 DNA is TGTGCCAGCAGTTACTGGGGGGCTGACTATGGCTACACCTTC. This sequence encodes CASSYWGADYGYTF.